This T cell receptor (beta chain) was sequenced during a study of blood T cell repertoires in COVID-19. Profiling relied on immunoSEQ multiplex PCR, and the TCRdb table lists in-frame clones only, not all of them. The sample has tens of thousands of clones, around 86% seen once. Per the germline V gene, CDR1 is SGHTA and CDR2 is FQGNSA. The CDR3 runs 15 residues. The V end lost 3 bases, the J end lost 4 bases, and 16 bases lay between the germline ends. This receptor was identified in a man aged 45-65 years with active COVID-19. The J gene is TRBJ2-7, the V gene TRBV7-2, with D tentatively TRBD2 (5 bases). Sequenced input: peripheral blood. CDR3 nucleotide sequence: TGTGCCAGCAGCTTGGAACGCAGAGCGGTTTACGAGCAGTACTTC. The encoded protein is CASSLERRAVYEQYF.